The 18 T cell receptor beta chains presented below share a single source sample, sequenced in a study of CD4 T cells in relation to SARS-CoV-2 and coronaviruses. Before the COVID-19 pandemic, during about 2011-2019, CD4+ T cells were taken from unexposed donors. The cells were cultured for roughly 11 days before CD4+ T cells were isolated. Sequencing was performed with immunoSEQ multiplex PCR; in TCRdb, only in-frame clones are kept and a portion is missing. Among 20,000 to 30,000 clones listed, 75% were seen once. These receptors have no identified antigens. Sequences were obtained from CD4+ T cells from PBMCs, cultured in vitro. Receptors originate from a human donor in good health.

J is TRBJ1-3 and V is TRBV5-1; D not certain. V shed 0 bases and J shed 1 base, with 5 bases lying between them. The CDR3 spans 14 residues. Per the germline V gene, CDR1 is SGHRS and CDR2 is YFSETQ. The chain's CDR3 is CASSLVESGNTIYF. CDR3 nucleotides: TGCGCCAGCAGCTTGGTAGAGTCTGGAAACACCATATATTTT.

This clone was observed a single time. The chain combines TRBV5-1 with TRBJ2-5; 7 positions match TRBD1. Germline CDR1 reads SGHRS; CDR2 reads YFSETQ. The CDR3 runs to 13 residues. V shed 4 bases, J shed 5 bases, and the junction held 5 bases outside the gene matches. The CDR3 coding sequence is TGCGCCAGCAGCGAAGGGGGCGCGGAGACCCAGTACTTC. Its translation: CASSEGGAETQYF. Full variable domain (rest looked up from reference TRBV5-1 and TRBJ2-5): KAGVTQTPRYLIKTRGQQVTLSCSPISGHRSVSWYQQTPGQGLQFLFEYFSETQRNKGNFPGRFSGRQFSNSRSEMNVSTLELGDSALYLCASSEGGAETQYFGPGTRLLVL.

The rearrangement joins TRBV9 to TRBJ1-3; D is unresolved. The CDR3 runs to 15 residues. The germline V gene encodes CDR1 SGDLS and CDR2 YYNGEE. Deletions cut 0 bases from V and 0 bases from J, with 7 bases between. CDR3 protein: CASSVDGTSGNTIYF. The CDR3 coding sequence is TGTGCCAGCAGCGTAGACGGAACCTCTGGAAACACCATATATTTT.

The gene calls are TRBV9 and TRBJ2-2; the match to TRBD1 covers 8 bases. V trimming: 4 bases; J trimming: 1 base; junction bases outside the gene matches: 3. From germline, CDR1 is SGDLS and CDR2 YYNGEE. The CDR3 runs 15 residues. The CDR3 DNA sequence: TGTGCCAGCAGCTTCGGGACAGGGAACACCGGGGAGCTGTTTTTT. Protein product: CASSFGTGNTGELFF.

The CDR3 bases are TGTGCCAGTAGTATAGCTATTACAGGGGGCTACACTGAAGCTTTCTTT. Translation: CASSIAITGGYTEAFF. The V and J genes are TRBV19 and TRBJ1-1, with TRBD1 identical over 9 bases. The ends lost 1 base at V and 3 bases at J; junction bases unmatched: 6. Germline CDR1 LNHDA, CDR2 SQIVND (reference sequence). CDR3 length equals 16 residues.

The chain has TRBV12-3 or TRBV12-4 and TRBJ2-6; D gene ambiguous. This CDR3 region has 13 residues. V lost 5 bases to trimming and J lost 1 base, with 3 bases between them. The CDR3 DNA reads TGTGCCAGCAGTGAATCTGGGGCCAACGTCCTGACTTTC. Translation gives CASSESGANVLTF.

The chain couples TRBV19 to TRBJ1-5, with a weak D call TRBD1 (5 bases). V gave up 7 bases and J gave up 2 bases, with 12 bases separating them. The CDR3 has 14 amino acids. Germline V gene sequence: CDR1 LNHDA, CDR2 SQIVND (reference sequence). CDR3 sequence reads: CASNGRGGNQPQHF. In nucleotides, the CDR3 is TGTGCCAGTAACGGGAGGGGCGGCAATCAGCCCCAGCATTTT.

The genes are TRBV19 and TRBJ2-5; D might be TRBD1 or TRBD2, each matching 6 bases. V was cut by 5 bases and J by 5 bases, with 9 bases left in between. CDR1 is LNHDA, CDR2 SQIVND, per germline (reference sequence). The CDR3 spans 12 residues. CDR3 protein: CASSAGGETQYF. The CDR3 nucleotides are TGTGCCAGTAGTGCCGGGGGCGAGACCCAGTACTTC.

CDR3 sequence reads: CSVEEGYEQYF. CDR3 bases: TGCAGCGTTGAAGAGGGGTACGAGCAGTACTTC. The genes are TRBV29-1 and TRBJ2-7; D is unresolved. The CDR3 covers 11 residues. CDR1 is SQVTM, CDR2 ANQGSEA, per germline. V was trimmed by 0 bases and J by 4 bases, leaving 4 bases between them.

In this sample, this clone turned up once. V usage is TRBV11-2 and J usage is TRBJ1-2, with 7 bases aligning to TRBD1. Per the germline V gene, CDR1 is SGHAT and CDR2 is FQNNGV. The V segment lost 0 bases and the J segment 4 bases; nucleotides outside the gene matches: 17. CDR3 size: 19 residues. Here the CDR3 reads CASSLDYGKGGSFGYGYTF. CDR3 nucleotides: TGTGCCAGCAGCTTAGATTACGGGAAAGGGGGCTCTTTCGGCTATGGCTACACCTTC.

The CDR3 DNA sequence: TGTGCCAGCAGTGAGGATCAGGGGGCAGGCAACGAGCAGTACTTC. Amino acids: CASSEDQGAGNEQYF. The chain employs TRBV2 and TRBJ2-7, with TRBD1 matching 8 bases. Germline CDR1 SNHLY, CDR2 FYNNEI. V dropped 3 bases and J dropped 5; count of bases not matched to a gene: 9. CDR3 length: 15 residues.

This clone appeared a single time. This chain connects TRBV3-1 (or the pseudogene TRBV3-2) to TRBJ2-7; 7 bases align to TRBD2. This CDR3 comprises 18 residues. Germline V gene data show CDR1 as LGHDT and CDR2 as YNNKEL (reference sequence). J was trimmed by 3 bases and V by 4 bases; bases with no gene match: 18. The CDR3 here is CASSPGVWEGLGSYEQYF. The CDR3 bases are TGTGCCAGCAGCCCCGGAGTGTGGGAGGGCCTGGGGAGCTACGAGCAGTACTTC.

The chain combines TRBV7-8 with TRBJ2-1; D is unclear. Trimming took off 7 bases at V and 3 bases at J, with 4 bases between the two ends. Germline V gene sequence: CDR1 SGHVS, CDR2 FQNEAQ. The CDR3 extends over 11 amino acids. CDR3 loop: CASTIYNEQFF. In DNA, the CDR3 is TGTGCCAGCACCATCTACAATGAGCAGTTCTTC.

V usage is TRBV7-2 and J usage is TRBJ2-5; the match to TRBD2 covers 7 bases. Per the germline V gene, CDR1 is SGHTA and CDR2 is FQGNSA. V lost 2 bases, J lost 4 bases, and 7 bases stayed unmatched. This CDR3 region has 15 residues. CDR3 loop: CASSLRGDYIETQYF. The CDR3 DNA sequence: TGTGCCAGCAGCTTACGGGGGGATTATATAGAGACCCAGTACTTC. The full variable domain, in which reference TRBV7-2 and TRBJ2-5 provide the parts outside the CDR3, is GAGVSQSPSNKVTEKGKDVELRCDPISGHTALYWYRQSLGQGLEFLIYFQGNSAPDKSGLPSDRFSAERTGGSVSTLTIQRTQQEDSAVYLCASSLRGDYIETQYFGPGTRLLVL.

In this sample, this clone turned up a few times. This sample also contains other DNA sequences that code for the same CDR3. The V and J genes are TRBV3-1 (or the pseudogene TRBV3-2) and TRBJ2-7; maybe TRBD2 (6 bases). V dropped 6 bases and J dropped 4 bases, with 10 bases sitting between them. Germline CDR1 and CDR2: LGHDT and YNNKEL (reference sequence). The CDR3 loop spans 12 amino acids. The CDR3 is CASSPREYEQYF. Here the CDR3 DNA reads TGTGCCAGCAGTCCCCGGGAGTACGAGCAGTACTTC.

The rearrangement uses TRBV9 and TRBJ2-7, with TRBD2 matching over 9 bases. CDR1 SGDLS and CDR2 YYNGEE come from the germline V gene. This CDR3 is 15 amino acids long. V shed 4 bases, J shed 4 bases, and the junction held 9 bases outside the gene matches. As DNA, the CDR3 is TGTGCCAGCAGCTACTGGGCTAGCGGGACATACGAGCAGTACTTC. It specifies CASSYWASGTYEQYF.

The V and J genes are TRBV2 and TRBJ2-7; 9 positions agree with TRBD2. The CDR3 has 11 residues. CDR1 and CDR2 (germline): SNHLY, FYNNEI. V gave up 6 bases and J gave up 9 bases; unmatched junction bases: 3. CDR3 sequence reads: CASRASGTQYF. CDR3 nucleotide sequence: TGTGCCAGCAGGGCTAGCGGGACGCAGTACTTC.

This chain uses TRBV7-9 with TRBJ2-5, with 9 positions matching TRBD1. The trim removed 4 bases at V and 4 bases at J, leaving 4 bases unmatched. CDR3 length: 14 residues. The V gene's germline CDR1 is SEHNR and CDR2 FQNEAQ (reference sequence). CDR3 in amino acids: CASSSPGQGETQYF. The CDR3 nucleotides read TGTGCCAGCAGCTCACCGGGACAGGGAGAGACCCAGTACTTC.